Below, 22 T cell receptor beta chains from the same sample are listed, as sequenced in a study of graft-versus-host responses after intestinal transplantation (dated by TCRdb to about 2021). No antigen has been identified for these receptors. Library preparation was by the immunoSEQ multiplex PCR assay. Entries here come from immuneACCESS through TCRdb and include only in-frame sequences with V and J called. Some clones fail to appear in such tables; in the studies checked, an unresolved V gene covers under half of the shortfall, and the cause of the remainder is unknown. The sample includes over 65,000 clones, with 91% observed a single time. In total, the top ten clones hold 7.6% of the sample. Interpreted using the paper, the time point label stands for: cells obtained before transplantation from donor or recipient. The sample in question was unstimulated CD8+ T cells sorted from spleen or lymph node cells, obtained before transplant. The receptors shown here come from a human donor who was the organ donor for an intestinal transplant.

The chain has TRBV15 and TRBJ2-1; tentative D call: TRBD2 (6 bases). Trimming shortened V by 5 bases and J by 3 bases, and 11 bases separated the two germline ends. Germline CDR1 is LNHNV and CDR2 is YYDKDF (reference sequence). The CDR3 is 14 residues long. This chain's CDR3 is CATSSPGVYNEQFF. The CDR3 DNA sequence: TGTGCCACCAGCTCACCGGGAGTCTACAATGAGCAGTTCTTC. The complete variable domain, with remaining parts taken from reference TRBV15 and TRBJ2-1, reads DAMVIQNPRYQVTQFGKPVTLSCSQTLNHNVMYWYQQKSSQAPKLLFHYYDKDFNNEADTPDNFQSRRPNTSFCFLDIRSPGLGDTAMYLCATSSPGVYNEQFFGPGTRLTVL.

Worth noting for this clone: The junction does not match germline at one end; this may be a read error. This chain links TRBV10-3 with TRBJ2-5, with TRBD2 matching 13 bases. Germline CDR1 ENHRY, CDR2 SYGVKD. The CDR3 consists of 15 residues. The CDR3 here is CAISPGLAGQETKYF. CDR3 nucleotide sequence: TGTGCCATCAGTCCGGGACTAGCGGGGCAAGAGACCAAGTACTTC.

The V and J genes are TRBV6-1 and TRBJ2-3; 11 positions agree with TRBD2. The J segment lost 6 bases and the V segment lost 1 base, leaving 12 bases of the junction unmatched. The germline V gene encodes CDR1 MNHNS and CDR2 SASEGT. This CDR3 is 18 amino acids long. The CDR3 region has the DNA TGTGCCAGCAGTGAAGGATCCCCGGGACTAGCGGCAGTTGATACGCAGTATTTT. Amino acids: CASSEGSPGLAAVDTQYF.

This chain joins TRBV5-6 and TRBJ1-2, with TRBD1 identical over 8 bases. Germline V gene lookup returns CDR1 SGHDT and CDR2 YYEEEE. CDR3 length: 15 amino acids. The ends lost 4 bases at V and 4 bases at J; junction bases unmatched: 9. Here the CDR3 DNA reads TGTGCCAGCAGCCTCACGGGACAGGTACTCTATGGCTACACCTTC. The encoded protein is CASSLTGQVLYGYTF.

This clone came up a few times. This chain uses TRBV7-9 with TRBJ2-7; 8 bases map to TRBD2. Trimming at V came to 5 bases and at J to 5 bases, leaving 5 bases not matched to a gene. The CDR3 totals 13 residues. The V gene's germline CDR1 is SEHNR and CDR2 FQNEAQ (reference sequence). CDR3 nucleotide sequence: TGTGCCAGCAGCCCCGGGACTAGGGACGAGCAGTACTTC. It specifies CASSPGTRDEQYF. Full variable domain (remainder filled in from reference TRBV7-9 and TRBJ2-7): DTGVSQNPRHKITKRGQNVTFRCDPISEHNRLYWYRQTLGQGPEFLTYFQNEAQLEKSRLLSDRFSAERPKGSFSTLEIQRTEQGDSAMYLCASSPGTRDEQYFGPGTRLTVT.

This chain links TRBV29-1 with TRBJ2-1; TRBD2 agrees at 7 bases. In germline, CDR1 is SQVTM, CDR2 ANQGSEA. J gave up 3 bases and V 0 bases, and 2 bases lay outside the gene matches. This CDR3 is built from 14 residues. The CDR3 protein is CSVEESGVYNEQFF. CDR3 DNA sequence: TGCAGCGTTGAAGAAAGCGGGGTCTACAATGAGCAGTTCTTC.

The chain combines TRBV4-1 with TRBJ2-2; 10 positions agree with TRBD1. Unmatched junction bases numbered 10, after V lost 7 bases and J lost 5 bases. From germline, CDR1 is MGHRA and CDR2 YSYEKL. This CDR3 region has 16 residues. The CDR3 DNA follows: TGCGCCAGCACCCCAAGGGGACAGGGGACAACCGGGGAGCTGTTTTTT. It codes for CASTPRGQGTTGELFF.

The CDR3: CASSLAGGPGETQYF. In DNA form, the CDR3 reads TGTGCCAGCAGCTTAGCGGGGGGGCCTGGGGAGACCCAGTACTTC. The V gene is TRBV7-2, the J gene TRBJ2-5; TRBD2 is a possible D gene (7 bases). The germline CDR1 and CDR2 sequences are SGHTA and FQGNSA. The CDR3 has 15 residues. The germline V and J ends were trimmed by 0 bases and 5 bases, with 13 bases remaining between them.

This chain links TRBV5-1 with TRBJ2-3; 10 nucleotides agree with TRBD2. The ends lost 4 bases at V and 0 bases at J; junction bases unmatched: 14. The CDR3 spans 19 residues. Germline V gene data show CDR1 as SGHRS and CDR2 as YFSETQ. This chain's CDR3 is CASSGTGLADSSSTDTQYF. CDR3 nucleotides: TGCGCCAGCAGCGGAACAGGACTAGCGGACTCCTCTAGCACAGATACGCAGTATTTT.

This clone was seen a single time. The rearrangement links TRBV7-9 to TRBJ2-5, with D perhaps being TRBD1 or TRBD2 (5 bases each). The tail of the sequence fits TRBJ2-7 better, so the J call may be wrong. CDR1 is SEHNR and CDR2 is FQNEAQ in the germline V gene (reference sequence). The CDR3 runs 13 residues. The CDR3 protein is CASSPEWGYEQYF. The CDR3 DNA sequence: TGTGCCAGCAGCCCAGAGTGGGGGTACGAGCAGTACTTC.

About this clone itself: The same CDR3 also results from other DNA sequences found in this sample. The CDR3 sequence is CASSSTYEQYF. As DNA, the CDR3 is TGCGCCAGCAGCTCCACTTACGAGCAGTACTTC. The rearrangement links TRBV5-1 to TRBJ2-7; D gene ambiguous. V lost 3 bases, J lost 4 bases, and 5 bases lay in between. Germline lookup yields CDR1 SGHRS and CDR2 YFSETQ. CDR3 length equals 11 residues.

The chain carries TRBV9 and TRBJ2-5; TRBD2 might be the D (5 bases). The germline CDR1 and CDR2 sequences are SGDLS and YYNGEE. Trimming stripped 1 base from V and 1 base from J, with 11 bases between. This CDR3 spans 15 amino acids. The CDR3 nucleotides are TGTGCCAGCAGCGTATTCGGGGATTTCCAAGAGACCCAGTACTTC. Its translation: CASSVFGDFQETQYF.

V and J are TRBV9 and TRBJ2-2, with D uncertain. V was pared by 6 bases and J by 5 bases, with 11 bases between. The CDR3 is 13 residues long. The V gene's germline CDR1 is SGDLS and CDR2 YYNGEE. For the CDR3, the DNA is TGTGCCAGCACTCCGTCCGAAACCGGGGAGCTGTTTTTT. Residues: CASTPSETGELFF.

The J gene is TRBJ1-4, the V gene TRBV5-4, with D unresolved. The CDR3 length is 13 residues. Germline assignment: CDR1 SGHNT and CDR2 YYREEE (reference sequence). Trimming removed 3 bases at V and 10 bases at J, with 13 bases between. In DNA form, the CDR3 reads TGTGCCAGCAGCTGGTGGGGTGAAGGAAAACTGTTTTTT. This translates into CASSWWGEGKLFF.

In this sample, this clone turned up once. The rearrangement links TRBV19 to TRBJ2-1, with TRBD2 matching over 7 bases. The V gene end was trimmed by 3 bases and the J gene end by 3 bases; junction bases not matched to a gene: 11. The CDR3 contains 17 residues. Looked up from germline, CDR1 is LNHDA and CDR2 is SQIVND (reference sequence). The CDR3 sequence is CASSIFQASGYYNEQFF. CDR3 sequence (DNA): TGTGCCAGTAGTATTTTTCAGGCTAGCGGATACTACAATGAGCAGTTCTTC.

This rearrangement joins TRBV4-1 to TRBJ1-5; D is unresolved. CDR3 length equals 14 residues. Germline-derived CDR1 and CDR2 are MGHRA and YSYEKL. V was cut by 0 bases and J by 7 bases, with 10 bases left in between. As DNA, the CDR3 is TGCGCCAGCAGCCAAGACGAAGGGATCCAGCCCCAGCATTTT. Translated: CASSQDEGIQPQHF.

The chain joins TRBV6-1 to TRBJ1-1; D uncertain. Trimming took 1 base from V and 1 from J, leaving 7 bases between them. The CDR3 has 14 amino acids. Germline values: CDR1 MNHNS, CDR2 SASEGT. CDR3 sequence reads: CASSEVGGNTEAFF. Written as DNA, the CDR3 is TGTGCCAGCAGTGAAGTAGGCGGGAACACTGAAGCTTTCTTT.

The rearrangement uses TRBV7-9 and TRBJ1-1; D remains unclear. The CDR3 has 16 residues. Germline lookup yields CDR1 SEHNR and CDR2 FQNEAQ (reference sequence). V gave up 6 bases and J gave up 1 base, with 18 bases separating them. The chain's CDR3 is CASSSINDWGNTEAFF. The CDR3 DNA is TGTGCCAGCAGTTCAATCAACGACTGGGGGAACACTGAAGCTTTCTTT.

V usage is TRBV10-3 and J usage is TRBJ2-5; tentative D call: TRBD2 (6 bases). The J call could be wrong; TRBJ2-7 is a better fit for the DNA end. This CDR3 comprises 13 residues. Germline V gene data show CDR1 as ENHRY and CDR2 as SYGVKD. In DNA, the CDR3 is TGTGCCATCTACGGGGGACCCCCTTACGAGCAGTACTTC. Protein: CAIYGGPPYEQYF.

J is TRBJ2-1 and V is TRBV9; TRBD2 agrees at 10 bases. The germline V gene encodes CDR1 SGDLS and CDR2 YYNGEE. The CDR3 spans 14 residues. Trimming removed 0 bases from V and 8 bases from J; junction bases left unmatched: 2. CDR3 protein: CASSVVTSGYEQFF. The CDR3 region has the DNA TGTGCCAGCAGCGTAGTGACTAGCGGGTATGAGCAGTTCTTC.

The chain uses TRBV5-5 and TRBJ1-5; 7 bases align to TRBD1. Germline V CDR1 and CDR2: SGHKS, YYEKEE (reference sequence). This CDR3 is built from 17 residues. Germline trimming cut 0 bases from V and 1 base from J; bases unmatched to any gene: 7. CDR3 in DNA: TGTGCCAGCAGCTTGGGGTCCGGGACAGTCAGCAATCAGCCCCAGCATTTT. This gives the protein CASSLGSGTVSNQPQHF.

In this sample, this clone turned up once. This chain links TRBV5-1 with TRBJ2-7; D tentatively fits TRBD1 or TRBD2 (5 bases each). Germline-derived CDR1 and CDR2 are SGHRS and YFSETQ. This CDR3 spans 15 amino acids. V was trimmed by 5 bases and J by 2 bases, leaving 17 bases between them. CDR3 DNA sequence: TGCGCCAGCAGTTGGGACCTAAACGCCCCCTACGAGCAGTACTTC. This encodes CASSWDLNAPYEQYF.